This T cell receptor beta chain is drawn from a study of cytomegalovirus exposure and HLA in healthy donors. As concerns this clone: This is likely a read error, given that the CDR3 carries no conserved phenylalanine or tryptophan at its end. The limits of the CDR3 on the DNA are not certain, so only TCRdb's listed CDR3 is given.

The repertoire was sequenced with immunoSEQ multiplex PCR; TCRdb's copy has only in-frame clones and lacks some. The sample shows 300,000 to 350,000 clones, approximately 85% of them seen only once. Sequenced: PBMCs. The receptor's source is a man aged 25-45 years in good health and CMV-seronegative.

The CDR3 protein is CATSARRDLPHTL. The chain couples TRBV15 to TRBJ2-4; the D call in the table, TRBD2, was not verified against the DNA. The CDR3 is 13 amino acids in total, end residues counted. CDR1 is LNHNV and CDR2 is YYDKDF in the germline V gene (reference sequence).